The rows below give T cell receptor beta chains drawn from one sample of a study of cytomegalovirus exposure and HLA in healthy donors. The repertoire was sequenced with immunoSEQ multiplex PCR; TCRdb's copy has only in-frame clones and lacks some. The sample has 150,000 to 200,000 clones, around 83% seen once. Specimen: PBMCs. These receptors all stem from a woman aged 40 to 50 in good health and CMV-seronegative. The CDR3 runs from the conserved cysteine through the conserved F or W. Each record gives: V gene, clone size, D gene, J gene, CDR3 protein, CDR3 DNA. A D gene is named only where the DNA matches it firmly. Only some rows state a clone size, as once, few, many or a class for expanded clones.

V gene: TRBV9
clone size: few
D gene: TRBD1
J gene: TRBJ2-7
CDR3 protein: CASSVAGTGPYEQYF
CDR3 DNA: TGTGCCAGCAGCGTAGCCGGGACAGGCCCCTACGAGCAGTACTTC

V gene: TRBV6-5
clone size: NA
D gene: NA
J gene: TRBJ2-7
CDR3 protein: CASSYLLRPPGEQYF
CDR3 DNA: TGTGCCAGCAGTTACCTTCTCCGCCCCCCAGGCGAGCAGTACTTC

V gene: TRBV7-2
clone size: NA
D gene: TRBD2
J gene: TRBJ2-4
CDR3 protein: CASSSVAGVSGNIQYF
CDR3 DNA: TGTGCCAGCAGCTCCGTTGCGGGAGTGAGTGGAAACATTCAGTACTTC

V gene: TRBV4-3
clone size: NA
D gene: NA
J gene: TRBJ1-2
CDR3 protein: CASSQAGRRDGYTF
CDR3 DNA: TGCGCCAGCAGCCAGGCGGGACGGCGGGATGGCTACACCTTC

V gene: TRBV7-9
clone size: NA
D gene: TRBD2
J gene: TRBJ2-3
CDR3 protein: CASSLGREEGSTDTQYF
CDR3 DNA: TGTGCCAGCAGCTTGGGGAGGGAGGAGGGGAGCACAGATACGCAGTATTTT

V gene: TRBV6-6
clone size: NA
D gene: TRBD1
J gene: TRBJ2-6
CDR3 protein: CASRGRGRSGANVLTF
CDR3 DNA: TGTGCCAGCAGAGGCAGGGGGCGGTCTGGGGCCAACGTCCTGACTTTC

V gene: TRBV6-1
clone size: NA
D gene: TRBD1
J gene: TRBJ1-4
CDR3 protein: CASSDWGAGGGTNEKLFF
CDR3 DNA: TGTGCCAGCAGTGATTGGGGGGCAGGGGGCGGAACTAATGAAAAACTGTTTTTT

V gene: TRBV5-1
clone size: NA
D gene: NA
J gene: TRBJ1-1
CDR3 protein: CASSLDAGVGTEAFF
CDR3 DNA: TGCGCCAGCAGCTTGGATGCGGGGGTGGGCACTGAAGCTTTCTTT

V gene: TRBV6-6
clone size: NA
D gene: NA
J gene: TRBJ1-1
CDR3 protein: CASTDGGNTEAFF
CDR3 DNA: TGTGCCAGCACGGACGGGGGGAACACTGAAGCTTTCTTT

V gene: TRBV7-8
clone size: NA
D gene: NA
J gene: TRBJ1-5
CDR3 protein: CASSSDIPQPQHF
CDR3 DNA: TGTGCCAGCAGCTCAGACATTCCTCAGCCCCAGCATTTT

V gene: TRBV27
clone size: NA
D gene: TRBD2
J gene: TRBJ2-5
CDR3 protein: CASSQGLAPSQETQYF
CDR3 DNA: TGTGCCAGCAGTCAGGGACTAGCGCCCTCCCAAGAGACCCAGTACTTC

V gene: TRBV19
clone size: NA
D gene: TRBD1
J gene: TRBJ1-2
CDR3 protein: CASSNEGQGFNYGYTF
CDR3 DNA: TGTGCCAGTAGTAATGAAGGACAGGGGTTCAACTATGGCTACACCTTC

V gene: TRBV9
clone size: NA
D gene: NA
J gene: TRBJ2-3
CDR3 protein: CASSPNLADRGTDTQYF
CDR3 DNA: TGTGCCAGCAGCCCGAACTTAGCGGACCGAGGGACAGATACGCAGTATTTT

V gene: TRBV6-5
clone size: NA
D gene: NA
J gene: TRBJ1-1
CDR3 protein: CASSSPNLNTEAFF
CDR3 DNA: TGTGCCAGCAGTTCTCCGAACTTGAACACTGAAGCTTTCTTT

V gene: TRBV4-3
clone size: once
D gene: NA
J gene: TRBJ2-3
CDR3 protein: CASSPRGFADTQYF
CDR3 DNA: TGCGCCAGCAGCCCCCGGGGGTTTGCAGATACGCAGTATTTT

V gene: TRBV9
clone size: NA
D gene: NA
J gene: TRBJ2-6
CDR3 protein: CASSVTAGANVLTF
CDR3 DNA: TGTGCCAGCAGCGTAACAGCTGGGGCCAACGTCCTGACTTTC

V gene: TRBV7-3
clone size: NA
D gene: TRBD2
J gene: TRBJ2-3
CDR3 protein: CASSSVGLADTDTQYF
CDR3 DNA: TGTGCCAGCAGCTCCGTCGGACTAGCGGACACAGATACGCAGTATTTT

V gene: TRBV30
clone size: NA
D gene: NA
J gene: TRBJ1-2
CDR3 protein: CAWMSGGYTF
CDR3 DNA: TGTGCCTGGATGTCAGGGGGCTACACCTTC

V gene: TRBV5-1
clone size: once
D gene: NA
J gene: TRBJ2-1
CDR3 protein: CASSQPGLVYTVNEQFF
CDR3 DNA: TGCGCCAGCAGCCAACCGGGACTGGTCTACACCGTCAATGAGCAGTTCTTC

V gene: TRBV7-8
clone size: NA
D gene: NA
J gene: TRBJ1-2
CDR3 protein: CASSPLQQDGYTF
CDR3 DNA: TGTGCCAGCAGCCCGCTGCAACAAGATGGCTACACCTTC

V gene: TRBV6-5
clone size: NA
D gene: TRBD1
J gene: TRBJ1-2
CDR3 protein: CASSQMTGSNYGYTF
CDR3 DNA: TGTGCCAGCAGTCAAATGACAGGGTCCAACTATGGCTACACCTTC

V gene: TRBV27
clone size: NA
D gene: TRBD1
J gene: TRBJ1-2
CDR3 protein: CASKLTQGAEGYTF
CDR3 DNA: TGTGCCAGCAAGCTTACCCAGGGGGCCGAGGGCTACACCTTC

V gene: TRBV19
clone size: NA
D gene: TRBD1
J gene: TRBJ1-2
CDR3 protein: CASSIDHRGPLYGYTF
CDR3 DNA: TGTGCCAGTAGTATAGATCACAGGGGGCCGCTCTATGGCTACACCTTC

V gene: TRBV29-1
clone size: NA
D gene: TRBD1
J gene: TRBJ1-4
CDR3 protein: CSVPGTGGLNEKLFF
CDR3 DNA: TGCAGCGTCCCCGGGACAGGGGGTCTTAATGAAAAACTGTTTTTT

V gene: TRBV28
clone size: NA
D gene: NA
J gene: TRBJ2-2
CDR3 protein: CASSSTGQNTGELFF
CDR3 DNA: TGTGCCAGCAGTTCGACAGGTCAGAACACCGGGGAGCTGTTTTTT

V gene: TRBV30
clone size: NA
D gene: TRBD1
J gene: TRBJ1-2
CDR3 protein: CAWSVGGTGNYGYTF
CDR3 DNA: TGTGCCTGGAGTGTAGGGGGGACAGGGAACTATGGCTACACCTTC

V gene: TRBV23-1
clone size: NA
D gene: NA
J gene: TRBJ2-7
CDR3 protein: CASSSSGRAYEQYF
CDR3 DNA: TGCGCCAGCAGCTCTTCTGGCAGGGCCTACGAGCAGTACTTC

V gene: TRBV6-1
clone size: NA
D gene: NA
J gene: TRBJ1-4
CDR3 protein: CASSGQTGTNEKLFF
CDR3 DNA: TGTGCCAGCAGTGGACAGACAGGAACTAATGAAAAACTGTTTTTT

V gene: TRBV5-1
clone size: NA
D gene: TRBD2
J gene: TRBJ2-3
CDR3 protein: CASSFAGLAGDTQYF
CDR3 DNA: TGCGCCAGCAGCTTCGCGGGACTAGCGGGAGATACGCAGTATTTT

V gene: TRBV5-1
clone size: few
D gene: NA
J gene: TRBJ1-1
CDR3 protein: CASSQVPGGTEAFF
CDR3 DNA: TGCGCCAGCAGCCAGGTCCCGGGAGGAACTGAAGCTTTCTTT

V gene: TRBV25-1
clone size: NA
D gene: TRBD1
J gene: TRBJ1-1
CDR3 protein: CASSATWTGTEAFF
CDR3 DNA: TGTGCCAGCAGTGCTACCTGGACAGGGACTGAAGCTTTCTTT

V gene: TRBV9
clone size: NA
D gene: NA
J gene: TRBJ2-7
CDR3 protein: CASSGRASSEQYF
CDR3 DNA: TGTGCCTCCTCCGGGAGAGCCTCGTCCGAGCAGTACTTC

V gene: TRBV2
clone size: NA
D gene: NA
J gene: TRBJ2-2
CDR3 protein: CASSESGGSNTGELFF
CDR3 DNA: TGTGCCAGCAGTGAAAGTGGAGGGAGTAACACCGGGGAGCTGTTTTTT

V gene: TRBV5-1
clone size: NA
D gene: NA
J gene: TRBJ2-3
CDR3 protein: CASLRGTTPSTDTQYF
CDR3 DNA: TGCGCCAGCCTGAGGGGGACCACCCCTAGCACAGATACGCAGTATTTT

V gene: TRBV5-6
clone size: NA
D gene: NA
J gene: TRBJ1-2
CDR3 protein: CASSLKGVGYTF
CDR3 DNA: TGTGCCAGCAGCTTGAAAGGGGTGGGCTACACCTTC

V gene: TRBV6-1
clone size: NA
D gene: NA
J gene: TRBJ1-2
CDR3 protein: CASSETEHGYGYTF
CDR3 DNA: TGTGCCAGCAGTGAAACAGAGCACGGCTATGGCTACACCTTC

V gene: TRBV10-3
clone size: once
D gene: NA
J gene: TRBJ2-7
CDR3 protein: CAISASGRSYEQYF
CDR3 DNA: TGTGCCATCAGTGCTTCAGGTCGCTCCTACGAGCAGTACTTC